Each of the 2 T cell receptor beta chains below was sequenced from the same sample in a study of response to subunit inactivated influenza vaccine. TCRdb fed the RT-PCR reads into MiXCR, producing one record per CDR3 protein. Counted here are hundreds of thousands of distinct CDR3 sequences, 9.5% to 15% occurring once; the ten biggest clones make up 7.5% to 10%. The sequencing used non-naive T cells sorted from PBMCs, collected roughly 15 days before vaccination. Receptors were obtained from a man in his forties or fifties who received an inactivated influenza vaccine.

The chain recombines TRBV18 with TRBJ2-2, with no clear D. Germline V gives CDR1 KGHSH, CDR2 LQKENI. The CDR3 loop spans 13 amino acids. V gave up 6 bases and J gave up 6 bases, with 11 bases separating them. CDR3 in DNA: TGTGCCAGCTCGCCTACATCTTCCGGGGAGCTGTTTTTT. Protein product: CASSPTSSGELFF.

CDR3 region: CSARTPGTGPYEQYF. The CDR3 DNA reads TGCAGTGCTAGGACCCCCGGGACAGGCCCCTACGAGCAGTACTTC. The chain carries TRBV20-1 and TRBJ2-7, with 8 bases aligning to TRBD1. The ends lost 3 bases at V and 2 bases at J; junction bases unmatched: 9. Germline loops: CDR1 DFQATT, CDR2 SNEGSKA (reference sequence). The CDR3 sequence is 15 residues long.